This T cell receptor beta chain was found in a study of blood T cells in healthy people across ages. Per germline, CDR1 SQVTM and CDR2 ANQGSEA. The CDR3 length is 13 residues. Deletions cut 5 bases from V and 3 bases from J, with 14 bases between. A second roughly 6 to 12 cycle PCR used barcoded and J-beta primers. Each CDR3 protein is one row after TCRdb ran MiXCR on the 5' RACE reads. Here the sample spans 700,000 to 900,000 distinct CDR3 sequences, roughly 50% being singletons. The chain uses TRBV29-1 and TRBJ2-7; D might be TRBD1 or TRBD2, each matching 5 bases. This receptor was identified in a man older than 75 in good health. Sample: blood. The CDR3 DNA reads TGCAGCGTTCAGTGGGGGATCGGCTACGAGCAGTACTTC. This sequence encodes CSVQWGIGYEQYF.